The clone carrying this TCR beta chain appeared many times. Its matching antigen is unknown. The authors produced cDNA by 5'RACE using 10-nucleotide random UMIs. TCRdb called the 5' RACE reads again in MiXCR, with one record for every CDR3 protein. The sample carries about 59,000 distinct CDR3 sequences, about 25% recorded once. Documented time point: technical triplicate 2. It was from 2 million PBMCs stored at -80 C that the unsorted libraries were obtained. The V gene end was trimmed by 4 bases and the J gene end by 9 bases; junction bases not matched to a gene: 7. Germline V gives CDR1 LGHDT, CDR2 YNNKEL (reference sequence). The CDR3 is 13 amino acids. This sample stems from a study of neurological immune-mediated disorders. Whole-study findings and limits: Whereas HTLV-1-associated myelopathy showed the most TCR clonal expansion, multiple sclerosis showed the least, with levels below those of healthy controls. The absence of shared CDR3 amino acid sequences among expanded clones across subjects suggests private repertoires in all groups.

This TCR was recovered from a man aged 55-75 years with HTLV-1-associated myelopathy (HAM/TSP). The chain couples TRBV3-1 to TRBJ1-1; TRBD1 matches at 8 bases. Specimen: PBMCs. The CDR3 loop reads CASSPVRGQQAFF. CDR3 in DNA: TGTGCCAGCAGCCCAGTCAGGGGGCAACAAGCTTTCTTT.